These 16 T cell receptor beta chains originate from one sample sequenced in a study of early T cells in non-severe SARS-CoV-2 infection. One entry per CDR3 protein results from TCRdb running MiXCR on the 5' RACE reads. Found here are 70,000 to 95,000 distinct CDR3 sequences, approximately 15% of them singletons; the top ten hold just under 0.6%. Material: whole blood. The receptors come from an adult who was a healthcare worker with PCR-confirmed SARS-CoV-2 infection or an uninfected control (not recorded which).

V gene TRBV20-1 combines with J gene TRBJ1-1; D possibly corresponds to TRBD1 (6 bases). Per germline, CDR1 DFQATT and CDR2 SNEGSKA (reference sequence). This CDR3 comprises 13 residues. V lost 1 base, J lost 7 bases, and 13 bases lay in between. CDR3 coding DNA: TGCAGTGCTAGAGGGGGGGCTCAGGGTGAAGCTTTCTTT. This sequence encodes CSARGGAQGEAFF.

This clonotype was seen only a few times. The chain is built from TRBV5-6 and TRBJ2-5; D gene ambiguous. Trimming shortened V by 5 bases and J by 5 bases, and 19 bases separated the two germline ends. The CDR3 sequence is 15 residues long. Germline-derived CDR1 and CDR2 are SGHDT and YYEEEE. CDR3 in amino acids: CASSPGPSYGETQYF. CDR3 bases: TGTGCCAGCAGTCCTGGGCCCTCCTATGGGGAGACCCAGTACTTC.

Ten or more counts support this clonotype. The chain is built from TRBV6-5 and TRBJ1-1, with D hard to call. V lost 2 bases, J lost 8 bases, and 9 bases lay in between. CDR1 and CDR2 (germline): MNHEY, SVGAGI. This CDR3 comprises 12 residues. CDR3 sequence (DNA): TGTGCCAGCAGTTACAACGGGAGAGAAGCTTTCTTT. Residues: CASSYNGREAFF.

This clonotype came up a few times. J is TRBJ1-5 and V is TRBV12-3 or TRBV12-4; D gene ambiguous. V lost 0 bases and J lost 6, with 9 bases in between. This CDR3 is 14 amino acids long. The CDR3 sequence is CASSLARSGQPQHF. The CDR3, as DNA: TGTGCCAGCAGTTTAGCCAGGTCGGGTCAGCCCCAGCATTTT.

The DNA of the CDR3 is TGTGCCAGCAGCATACGACAGGGTTCGGTACCGTGGAAACTGTTTTTT. Translation gives CASSIRQGSVPWKLFF. The genes are TRBV12-3 or TRBV12-4 and TRBJ1-4, with TRBD1 identical over 7 bases. The V and J ends lost 6 bases and 11 bases, in that order; junction bases with no gene match: 18. The CDR3 extends over 16 amino acids.

The sample holds a few counts of this clonotype. V gene TRBV7-3 combines with J gene TRBJ2-2; TRBD1 agrees at 9 bases. The V gene's germline CDR1 is SGHTA and CDR2 FQGTGA. V trimming: 6 bases; J trimming: 5 bases; junction bases outside the gene matches: 10. The CDR3 runs to 16 residues. DNA for the CDR3: TGTGCCAGCAGTTACACAGGGGGCAAAGGGACCGGGGAGCTGTTTTTT. It encodes CASSYTGGKGTGELFF.

This clonotype has just a few counts. The chain carries TRBV3-1 and TRBJ1-6; D possibly corresponds to TRBD1 (6 bases). The CDR3 totals 16 residues. Trimming took 3 bases from V and 14 from J, leaving 23 bases between them. Germline V gene lookup returns CDR1 LGHDT and CDR2 YNNKEL (reference sequence). The DNA for the CDR3 is TGTGCCAGCAGCCATCGCCAGGGACACCTCGTTAAAACCCTCCACTTT. Translated, it gives CASSHRQGHLVKTLHF.

The genes are TRBV5-1 and TRBJ2-1; 11 positions match TRBD2. V dropped 3 bases and J dropped 3; count of bases not matched to a gene: 5. This CDR3 has 16 residues. Germline V gene sequence: CDR1 SGHRS, CDR2 YFSETQ. This chain's CDR3 is CASSSLTSGIYNEQFF. The CDR3 DNA reads as TGCGCCAGCAGCTCCTTGACTAGCGGGATCTACAATGAGCAGTTCTTC.

The chain joins TRBV9 to TRBJ2-5, with D possibly matching TRBD2 (6 bases). The length of the CDR3 is 14 residues. The germline V gene has CDR1 SGDLS and CDR2 YYNGEE. V lost 4 bases, J lost 0 bases, and 10 bases lay in between. The CDR3 nucleotides read TGTGCCAGCAGCCCTCGGACTAACCAAGAGACCCAGTACTTC. This translates into CASSPRTNQETQYF.

In its sample, this clonotype was seen a few times. This chain connects TRBV18 to TRBJ1-5, with 7 bases lining up with TRBD1. Germline V lookup: CDR1 KGHSH, CDR2 LQKENI. After removal of 6 bases from V and 5 bases from J, the junction contained 7 bases not matched to a gene. The CDR3 is 14 residues long. The DNA for the CDR3 is TGTGCCAGCTCGGGGACAGATCGGGATCAGCCCCAGCATTTT. Translating gives CASSGTDRDQPQHF.

This clonotype has at least ten counts. This chain uses TRBV6-1 with TRBJ2-7, with unresolved D. Germline loops: CDR1 MNHNS, CDR2 SASEGT. The CDR3 runs to 15 residues. V was pared by 3 bases and J by 0 bases, with 12 bases between. The CDR3, as DNA: TGTGCCAGCAGTGATCCAAATTTAGACTCCTACGAGCAGTACGTC. Translation gives CASSDPNLDSYEQYV.

The chain has TRBV12-3 or TRBV12-4 and TRBJ2-1, with a weak D call TRBD1 (6 bases). Trimming cost V 5 bases and J 2 bases, with 13 bases left between them. The CDR3 sequence is 15 residues long. As DNA, the CDR3 is TGTGCCAGCAGTCCCAGGGGCGTCACCTACAATGAGCAGTTCTTC. Encoded protein: CASSPRGVTYNEQFF.

The J gene is TRBJ2-7, the V gene TRBV19; D is unclear. Germline CDR1 is LNHDA and CDR2 is SQIVND (reference sequence). The CDR3 spans 13 residues. The V gene lost 4 bases and the J gene lost 4 bases, with 11 bases spanning the gap. This CDR3 is CASSTTEEYEQYV. The CDR3 region has the DNA TGTGCCAGTAGTACTACAGAAGAGTACGAGCAGTACGTC.

CDR3 sequence: CASSPNSLMSETQYF. In nucleotides, the CDR3 is TGTGCCAGCAGCCCTAACAGCCTCATGTCGGAGACCCAGTACTTC. This chain links TRBV7-9 with TRBJ2-5; D unresolved. The germline gives CDR1 SEHNR, CDR2 FQNEAQ (reference sequence). The CDR3 has 15 amino acids. V was shortened by 5 bases and J by 5 bases, with 18 bases between the two germline ends.

This clonotype has more than one count but fewer than ten. The genes are TRBV3-1 and TRBJ1-6, with no clear D. The CDR3 runs to 14 residues. V was cut by 1 base and J by 12 bases, with 13 bases left in between. Germline CDR1 LGHDT, CDR2 YNNKEL (reference sequence). The CDR3 DNA reads TGTGCCAGCAGCCAAGTTAATTTTGGAGGACCCCTCCACTTT. It is translated as CASSQVNFGGPLHF.

The rearrangement uses TRBV20-1 and TRBJ2-5, with D perhaps matching TRBD2 (6 bases). The CDR3 runs to 15 residues. Germline CDR1 is DFQATT and CDR2 is SNEGSKA (reference sequence). Trimming took off 6 bases at V and 2 bases at J, with 19 bases between the two ends. CDR3 nucleotide sequence: TGCAGTGCCAGATTCCGGGACTGGCGTCAAGAGACCCAGTACTTC. Translated, it gives CSARFRDWRQETQYF.